The 21 T cell receptor beta chains listed next were all sequenced from one sample in a study of graft-versus-host responses after intestinal transplantation. These TCRs are of unknown antigen specificity. Here immunoSEQ multiplex PCR was the method, and the copy in TCRdb shows in-frame clones only, minus some. The data hold tens of thousands of clones, with around nine tenths observed a single time. The input for sequencing was unstimulated CD8+ T cells sorted from spleen or lymph node cells, taken before intestinal transplant. The receptors originated from a human donor who received an intestinal transplant.

The chain uses TRBV11-2 and TRBJ2-7; D is unclear. The germline V gene encodes CDR1 SGHAT and CDR2 FQNNGV. Trimming removed 0 bases from V and 0 bases from J, with 6 bases in between. CDR3 size: 14 residues. The CDR3 nucleotides read TGTGCCAGCAGCTTAGACTACGGCTCCTACGAGCAGTACTTC. Its protein product is CASSLDYGSYEQYF. Variable domain in full (rest from reference TRBV11-2 and TRBJ2-7): EAGVAQSPRYKIIEKRQSVAFWCNPISGHATLYWYQQILGQGPKLLIQFQNNGVVDDSQLPKDRFSAERLKGVDSTLKIQPAKLEDSAVYLCASSLDYGSYEQYFGPGTRLTVT.

CDR3 DNA sequence: TGCGCCAGCAGTCCAGGGGGTTTTTATTCACCCCTCCACTTT. Encoded protein: CASSPGGFYSPLHF. The V call is TRBV5-1, the J call TRBJ1-6; 7 bases agree with TRBD1. The CDR3 spans 14 residues. Germline V gene lookup returns CDR1 SGHRS and CDR2 YFSETQ. V gave up 5 bases and J gave up 8 bases; unmatched junction bases: 7.

CDR3 nucleotides: TGTGCCAGCACCACACACAGGGTCCAAGAGACCCAGTACTTC. This codes for CASTTHRVQETQYF. The genes are TRBV5-5 and TRBJ2-5; a possible D gene is TRBD1 (6 bases). Germline loops: CDR1 SGHKS, CDR2 YYEKEE (reference sequence). The CDR3 is made up of 14 amino acids. Trimming shortened V by 6 bases and J by 1 base, and 13 bases separated the two germline ends. Variable domain in full (rest from reference TRBV5-5 and TRBJ2-5): DAGVTQSPTHLIKTRGQQVTLRCSPISGHKSVSWYQQVLGQGPQFIFQYYEKEERGRGNFPDRFSARQFPNYSSELNVNALLLGDSALYLCASTTHRVQETQYFGPGTRLLVL.

The V call is TRBV7-9, the J call TRBJ2-1, with 10 bases identical to TRBD2. From germline, CDR1 is SEHNR and CDR2 FQNEAQ (reference sequence). The CDR3 extends over 17 amino acids. Trimming removed 5 bases from V and 2 bases from J; junction bases left unmatched: 9. As DNA, the CDR3 is TGTGCCAGCAGCGGAATAGCGGGAGGCGTCACCTACAATGAGCAGTTCTTC. Its translation: CASSGIAGGVTYNEQFF.

The V and J genes are TRBV5-5 and TRBJ2-2; perhaps TRBD2 as D (5 bases). V lost 0 bases and J lost 14, with 11 bases in between. The V gene's germline CDR1 is SGHKS and CDR2 YYEKEE (reference sequence). This CDR3 region has 12 residues. The CDR3: CASSLDPGFLFF. The CDR3 coding sequence is TGTGCCAGCAGCTTGGATCCGGGGTTCCTGTTTTTT.

The genes are TRBV9 and TRBJ1-1, with D perhaps matching TRBD1 (5 bases). Germline V gene sequence: CDR1 SGDLS, CDR2 YYNGEE. Deletions cut 3 bases from V and 2 bases from J, with 11 bases between. There are 14 residues in the CDR3. This chain's CDR3 is CASSGLRGNTEAFF. The CDR3 bases are TGTGCCAGCAGCGGTCTGAGGGGTAACACTGAAGCTTTCTTT.

This chain uses TRBV5-4 with TRBJ1-4; D unclear. CDR3 length equals 16 residues. V gave up 1 base and J gave up 10 bases, with 20 bases separating them. Germline assignment: CDR1 SGHNT and CDR2 YYREEE (reference sequence). The CDR3 loop is CASSLSSVTGKAKLFF. In DNA form, the CDR3 reads TGTGCCAGCAGCTTGTCGTCGGTCACGGGTAAAGCAAAACTGTTTTTT.

The chain has TRBV15 and TRBJ2-7; 8 positions agree with TRBD2. The CDR3 runs 17 residues. The V and J ends lost 0 bases and 2 bases, in that order; junction bases with no gene match: 9. The germline gives CDR1 LNHNV, CDR2 YYDKDF (reference sequence). The CDR3 region is CATSRDRLAGLPYEQYF. The DNA of the CDR3 is TGTGCCACCAGCAGAGACCGATTAGCGGGACTCCCCTACGAGCAGTACTTC.

The chain has TRBV10-3 and TRBJ2-7, with TRBD1 matching over 8 bases. The CDR3 is 16 amino acids. Germline assignment: CDR1 ENHRY and CDR2 SYGVKD. J was trimmed by 5 bases and V by 4 bases; bases with no gene match: 13. The DNA of the CDR3 is TGTGCCATCAGTGGAATAAAGGACAGGGTAGTAGACGAGCAGTACTTC. Translation gives CAISGIKDRVVDEQYF.

The genes are TRBV30 and TRBJ2-2; 7 nucleotides align to TRBD2. V shed 2 bases and J 5 bases; nucleotides not matched to a gene: 8. CDR1 is GTSNPN and CDR2 is SVGIG in the germline V gene (reference sequence). The CDR3 spans 15 residues. Here the CDR3 DNA reads TGTGCCTGGAGTACAAGGACTAGTCATACCGGGGAGCTGTTTTTT. This codes for CAWSTRTSHTGELFF.

The genes are TRBV5-5 and TRBJ1-3; TRBD1 aligns across 11 bases. CDR3 size: 18 residues. Trimming cost V 3 bases and J 6 bases; bases outside gene matches: 14. Germline assignment: CDR1 SGHKS and CDR2 YYEKEE (reference sequence). As DNA, the CDR3 is TGTGCCAGCAGCTCGGACAGGGGGCGGAGGAAATTGGAAAACACCATATATTTT. This gives the protein CASSSDRGRRKLENTIYF.

The V call is TRBV7-9, the J call TRBJ2-7; perhaps TRBD1 as D (6 bases). The CDR3 contains 12 residues. The V end lost 6 bases, the J end lost 4 bases, and 10 bases lay between the germline ends. Germline V lookup: CDR1 SEHNR, CDR2 FQNEAQ (reference sequence). The CDR3 DNA reads as TGTGCCAGCAGACAGGGTTCATACGAGCAGTACTTC. It translates to CASRQGSYEQYF.

The chain couples TRBV5-6 to TRBJ1-1; D is uncertain. Deletions cut 4 bases from V and 1 base from J, with 5 bases between. This CDR3 is built from 12 residues. CDR1 is SGHDT, CDR2 YYEEEE, per germline. The CDR3 sequence: CASSGTNTEAFF. CDR3 nucleotide sequence: TGTGCCAGCAGCGGAACGAACACTGAAGCTTTCTTT.

The V call is TRBV27, the J call TRBJ1-5, with 8 bases lining up with TRBD1. Trimming cost V 2 bases and J 0 bases; bases outside gene matches: 21. The CDR3 runs 22 residues. The V gene's germline CDR1 is MNHEY and CDR2 SMNVEV (reference sequence). This CDR3 reads CASSLRLRPTGQEINSNQPQHF. CDR3 sequence (DNA): TGTGCCAGCAGTTTAAGACTCAGACCAACGGGACAGGAGATTAATAGCAATCAGCCCCAGCATTTT.

The chain joins TRBV6-1 to TRBJ1-1, with TRBD1 matching over 9 bases. This CDR3 contains 14 residues. The ends lost 4 bases at V and 2 bases at J; junction bases unmatched: 2. Germline V gene lookup returns CDR1 MNHNS and CDR2 SASEGT. The CDR3: CASSGDRVNTEAFF. The CDR3 region has the DNA TGTGCCAGCAGTGGGGACAGGGTCAACACTGAAGCTTTCTTT.

This rearrangement joins TRBV30 to TRBJ2-7; the D gene is possibly TRBD1 (6 bases). The CDR3 covers 13 residues. The germline gives CDR1 GTSNPN, CDR2 SVGIG (reference sequence). Trimming cost V 4 bases and J 2 bases, with 12 bases left between them. The CDR3 DNA reads as TGTGCCTGGACGGGCAGGGGTGCCTACGAGCAGTACTTC. It encodes CAWTGRGAYEQYF.

The rearrangement uses TRBV7-3 and TRBJ2-1, with 10 bases matching TRBD1. There are 15 residues in the CDR3. V lost 5 bases, J lost 8 bases, and 9 bases stayed unmatched. The germline CDR1 and CDR2 sequences are SGHTA and FQGTGA. CDR3 sequence reads: CASSMVTGGEDEQFF. CDR3 coding DNA: TGTGCCAGCAGCATGGTGACAGGGGGCGAGGATGAGCAGTTCTTC.

The chain couples TRBV18 to TRBJ2-7; 9 nucleotides line up with TRBD2. V was clipped by 3 bases and J by 2 bases; unmatched bases: 5. The CDR3 runs 15 residues. CDR1 is KGHSH, CDR2 LQKENI, per germline. CDR3: CASSPASGVTYEQYF. The CDR3 coding sequence is TGTGCCAGCTCACCGGCTAGCGGGGTTACCTACGAGCAGTACTTC.

V is TRBV30 and J is TRBJ1-1, with D unresolved. Looked up from germline, CDR1 is GTSNPN and CDR2 is SVGIG (reference sequence). The CDR3 consists of 14 residues. With 4 bases removed from V and 3 bases from J, the gap between germline ends came to 15 bases. DNA of the CDR3: TGTGCCTGGACTGCGCGCAAGTCGGACACTGAAGCTTTCTTT. It codes for CAWTARKSDTEAFF.

The chain couples TRBV7-3 to TRBJ2-3, with TRBD2 matching 11 bases. This CDR3 contains 17 residues. Germline CDR1 and CDR2: SGHTA and FQGTGA. After removal of 6 bases from V and 0 bases from J, the junction contained 8 bases not matched to a gene. In DNA form, the CDR3 reads TGTGCCAGCAGTTTTAGCGGGGGGGACTTAAGCACAGATACGCAGTATTTT. Amino acid sequence: CASSFSGGDLSTDTQYF.

This clone was seen only once. The chain employs TRBV27 and TRBJ2-7, with a possible D match to TRBD2 (5 bases). The CDR3 is 13 amino acids. Germline CDR1 and CDR2: MNHEY and SMNVEV (reference sequence). The V end lost 5 bases, the J end lost 2 bases, and 10 bases lay between the germline ends. The CDR3 nucleotides read TGTGCCAGCAGTAGAGGGCCGGCCTACGAGCAGTACTTC. This sequence encodes CASSRGPAYEQYF.